Each of the 25 T cell receptor beta chains below was sequenced from the same sample in a study of metastatic and nonmetastatic thyroid tumors. TCRdb reprocessed the PCR reads using MiXCR. The top ten clones hold approximately 40% of a sample with around 32,000 clones, approximately 7.4% of them seen once. Nobody among the patients had been given any treatment before thyroid surgery. Sequenced: blood. The receptors shown here come from a female donor with papillary thyroid cancer or a benign thyroid nodule (not recorded which). Some clones in this sample may be carry-over from other donors' samples.

Many counts were recorded for this clone. The chain joins TRBV16 to TRBJ1-5; a possible D gene is TRBD1 (6 bases). This CDR3 spans 15 amino acids. In germline, CDR1 is KGHSY, CDR2 FQNENV. V was trimmed by 4 bases and J by 4 bases, leaving 14 bases between them. Written as DNA, the CDR3 is TGTGCCAGCAGCCCACAGGGCACTTTGAATCAGCCCCAGCATTTT. Protein product: CASSPQGTLNQPQHF. Filled out from reference TRBV16 and TRBJ1-5, the complete variable domain reads GEEVAQTPKHLVRGEGQKAKLYCAPIKGHSYVFWYQQVLKNEFKFLISFQNENVFDETGMPKERFSAKCLPNSPCSLEIQATKLEDSAVYFCASSPQGTLNQPQHFGDGTRLSIL.

The sample holds many counts of this clone. The CDR3 reads CALSAPSPETQYF. CDR3 DNA sequence: TGTGCCCTAAGTGCCCCCAGTCCGGAGACCCAGTACTTC. The rearrangement links TRBV2 to TRBJ2-5; unclear D gene. From germline, CDR1 is SNHLY and CDR2 FYNNEI. V lost 11 bases to trimming and J lost 5 bases, with 18 bases between them. The CDR3 spans 13 residues.

This clone appeared many times. The V gene is TRBV27, the J gene TRBJ2-1, with D uncertain. The CDR3 sequence is 14 residues long. V lost 1 base, J lost 7 bases, and 11 bases lay in between. Germline values: CDR1 MNHEY, CDR2 SMNVEV (reference sequence). DNA of the CDR3: TGTGCCAGCAGTTTATTGGAGACTGCGAATGAGCAGTTCTTC. It yields the protein CASSLLETANEQFF.

This clone has at least ten counts. The chain employs TRBV6-2 or TRBV6-3 and TRBJ2-7; TRBD1 matches 8 bases. J was trimmed by 0 bases and V by 7 bases; bases with no gene match: 14. The CDR3 extends over 17 amino acids. Germline V gene sequence: CDR1 MNHEY, CDR2 SVGEGT. The DNA for the CDR3 is TGTGCCAGCATTGCTAGGTGGACAGGGTCTCCCTCCTACGAGCAGTACTTC. Translated: CASIARWTGSPSYEQYF.

This clone was seen ten or more times. The V and J genes are TRBV13 and TRBJ2-2; no reliable D call. From germline, CDR1 is PRHDT and CDR2 FYEKMQ (reference sequence). The germline V and J ends were trimmed by 0 bases and 4 bases, with 6 bases remaining between them. The CDR3 has 14 residues. The CDR3 sequence: CASSLGDATGELFF. The CDR3 nucleotides are TGTGCCAGCAGCTTAGGGGACGCCACCGGGGAGCTGTTTTTT.

This clone was picked up many times. Compared with germline, one end of the junction differs, possibly owing to a read error. For the CDR3, the DNA is TGTGCCAGCAGGGAAGGGCAGGCCACCATATATTTT. Translating gives CASREGQATIYF. V usage is TRBV2 and J usage is TRBJ1-3; D is unresolved. This CDR3 region has 12 residues. CDR1 and CDR2 (germline): SNHLY, FYNNEI.

This clone was detected only a few times. The genes are TRBV5-1 and TRBJ1-1, with 8 nucleotides matching TRBD1. CDR1 is SGHRS, CDR2 YFSETQ, per germline. V gave up 4 bases and J gave up 4 bases; unmatched junction bases: 6. CDR3 length equals 14 residues. The CDR3 here is CASSGRTGSTEAFF. CDR3 coding DNA: TGCGCCAGCAGCGGACGGACAGGGAGCACTGAAGCTTTCTTT.

This clone was counted many times. V usage is TRBV6-1 and J usage is TRBJ1-2, with TRBD1 matching over 7 bases. Germline V gives CDR1 MNHNS, CDR2 SASEGT. J was trimmed by 5 bases and V by 6 bases; bases with no gene match: 9. There are 14 residues in the CDR3. The CDR3, as DNA: TGTGCCAGCAGGACAGGGCAGGCGAATTATGGCTACACCTTC. Translating it yields CASRTGQANYGYTF.

At least ten counts were recorded for this clone. The gene calls are TRBV11-2 and TRBJ1-1; D might be TRBD1 (5 bases). From germline, CDR1 is SGHAT and CDR2 FQNNGV. The CDR3 extends over 13 amino acids. Trimming took 4 bases from V and 1 from J, leaving 7 bases between them. The CDR3 bases are TGTGCCAGCAGCTGGGGACCGAACACTGAAGCTTTCTTT. Its translation is CASSWGPNTEAFF.

The sample holds many counts of this clone. The chain links TRBV6-1 to TRBJ2-1, with 10 bases fitting TRBD2. The CDR3 runs 14 residues. J lost 10 bases, V lost 7 bases, and 10 bases had no gene match. The germline CDR1 and CDR2 sequences are MNHNS and SASEGT. In nucleotides, the CDR3 is TGTGCCAGCACTGGACTAGCGGAAGGCGGGGAGCAGTTCTTC. This encodes CASTGLAEGGEQFF.

In this sample, this clone turned up many times. V is TRBV19 and J is TRBJ1-2; 7 bases align to TRBD1. The CDR3 runs to 15 residues. Trimming at V came to 1 base and at J to 7 bases, leaving 9 bases not matched to a gene. Germline CDR1 is LNHDA and CDR2 is SQIVND (reference sequence). In DNA, the CDR3 is TGTGCCAGTAGTATAGCCCCGACAGGGACCGGTGGCTACACCTTC. This sequence encodes CASSIAPTGTGGYTF. Using reference TRBV19 and TRBJ1-2 for the parts outside the CDR3, the full variable domain is DGGITQSPKYLFRKEGQNVTLSCEQNLNHDAMYWYRQDPGQGLRLIYYSQIVNDFQKGDIAEGYSVSREKKESFPLTVTSAQKNPTAFYLCASSIAPTGTGGYTFGSGTRLTVV.

This clone was found many times. This sequence joins TRBV6-2 or TRBV6-3 and TRBJ2-7; D not certain. The ends were cut back, 6 bases at V and 2 bases at J, with 8 bases in the middle. This CDR3 comprises 12 residues. Germline V gives CDR1 MNHEY, CDR2 SVGEGT. CDR3 coding DNA: TGTGCCAGCAGCCCCTCCCCCTACGAGCAGTACTTC. Its translation is CASSPSPYEQYF.

This clone was seen a handful of times. Given a much more abundant clone one base away, this may be a read error. Other nucleotide sequences in the sample specify the same CDR3. This sequence joins TRBV4-3 and TRBJ1-4; D ambiguous. Germline CDR1 reads LGHNA; CDR2 reads YSLEER. Trimming stripped 0 bases from V and 5 bases from J, with 10 bases between. The CDR3 has 15 amino acids. The CDR3 nucleotides read TGCGCCAGCAGCCAAGAACAGCAAGTCAATGAAAAACTGTTTTTT. Protein sequence: CASSQEQQVNEKLFF.

This clone was seen many times. A read error may produce the germline difference seen at one junction end. V gene TRBV6-1 combines with J gene TRBJ1-1; D is ambiguous. The CDR3 extends over 13 amino acids. Per the germline V gene, CDR1 is MNHNS and CDR2 is SASEGT. The DNA for the CDR3 is TGTGCCAGCTTCCGCGACCGACCCCCTGAAGTTTTCTTT. This translates into CASFRDRPPEVFF.

This clone was seen repeatedly, ten times or more. The chain combines TRBV20-1 with TRBJ2-4, with D tentatively TRBD1 (5 bases). The CDR3 spans 14 residues. CDR1 is DFQATT, CDR2 SNEGSKA, per germline (reference sequence). Trimming removed 1 base at V and 0 bases at J, with 7 bases between. The CDR3 here is CSARAGLAKNIQYF. The CDR3 coding sequence is TGCAGTGCTAGAGCAGGGTTAGCCAAAAACATTCAGTACTTC.

This clone was counted many times. The V gene is TRBV7-2, the J gene TRBJ2-7; D is perhaps TRBD1 (6 bases). Germline values: CDR1 SGHTA, CDR2 FQGNSA. The V end lost 4 bases, the J end lost 3 bases, and 16 bases lay between the germline ends. The CDR3 is 15 amino acids. CDR3 amino acids: CASSWDMTGNYEQYF. The CDR3 DNA reads as TGTGCCAGCAGCTGGGATATGACAGGAAACTACGAGCAGTACTTC.

This clone was recorded many times. The chain has TRBV3-1 and TRBJ2-7; 8 nucleotides align to TRBD1. This CDR3 has 14 amino acids. CDR1 and CDR2 (germline): LGHDT, YNNKEL (reference sequence). J gave up 4 bases and V 4 bases, and 6 bases lay outside the gene matches. The CDR3 reads CASSPTGQGYEQYF. For the CDR3, the DNA is TGTGCCAGCAGCCCCACCGGACAGGGTTACGAGCAGTACTTC.

Many counts were recorded for this clone. The junction departs from germline at one end; a sequencing error may be responsible. The genes are TRBV28 and TRBJ2-3; 9 positions match TRBD2. Germline loops: CDR1 MDHEN, CDR2 SYDVKM. The CDR3 loop spans 14 amino acids. CDR3: CASTLAGGTDTQYF. The CDR3 nucleotides read TGTGCCAGCACTTTAGCGGGGGGCACAGATACGCAGTATTTT.

This chain connects TRBV18 to TRBJ2-6; D call uncertain. Looked up from germline, CDR1 is KGHSH and CDR2 is LQKENI. Trimming removed 1 base at V and 0 bases at J, with 13 bases between. The CDR3 consists of 18 residues. CDR3 coding DNA: TGTGCCAGCTCACCACTTTTCAGGTCAAACTCTGGGGCCAACGTCCTGACTTTC. It encodes CASSPLFRSNSGANVLTF.

This clone showed up many times. This chain joins TRBV6-1 and TRBJ2-7; the D gene is possibly TRBD2 (6 bases). This CDR3 has 14 amino acids. Germline loops: CDR1 MNHNS, CDR2 SASEGT. Trimming removed 4 bases from V and 7 bases from J, with 17 bases in between. CDR3 in amino acids: CASSVGSTLLEQYF. The CDR3 DNA sequence: TGTGCCAGCAGTGTCGGGAGTACGCTGTTGGAGCAGTACTTC.

This clone was seen ten or more times. The CDR3 sequence is CASSDSQARDTQYF. The CDR3 coding sequence is TGTGCCAGCAGTGACTCACAGGCGAGGGATACGCAGTATTTT. The chain joins TRBV6-4 to TRBJ2-3, with a possible D match to TRBD1 (5 bases). The germline CDR1 and CDR2 sequences are MRHNA and SNTAGT. The CDR3 totals 14 residues. The V gene lost 0 bases and the J gene lost 6 bases, with 10 bases spanning the gap.

This clone was found many times. The V gene is TRBV6-1, the J gene TRBJ1-1, with a weak D call TRBD1 (5 bases). The V gene's germline CDR1 is MNHNS and CDR2 SASEGT. The ends were cut back, 3 bases at V and 1 base at J, with 9 bases in the middle. The CDR3 is 14 amino acids. In DNA, the CDR3 is TGTGCCAGCAGTGATCTTCAGGGGAACACTGAAGCTTTCTTT. This translates into CASSDLQGNTEAFF.

There are many counts of this clone. One end of the junction varies from germline; a read error may be responsible. This sequence joins TRBV5-1 and TRBJ2-7, with 10 bases identical to TRBD2. Looked up from germline, CDR1 is SGHRS and CDR2 is YFSETQ. The CDR3 is 15 amino acids. CDR3 nucleotide sequence: TGCGCCCGCAGCGGGGGGGGTCTGCTCTCCTACGAGCAGTACTTC. It yields the protein CARSGGGLLSYEQYF.

Ten or more counts support this clone. The gene calls are TRBV28 and TRBJ1-5; no reliable D call. Germline CDR1 reads MDHEN; CDR2 reads SYDVKM. V lost 5 bases, J lost 7 bases, and 12 bases lay in between. The length of the CDR3 is 13 residues. The CDR3 region has the DNA TGTGCCAGCAGTCCATCGCTGTTCCAGCCCCAGCATTTT. Protein product: CASSPSLFQPQHF.

This clone was found many times. This chain connects TRBV27 to TRBJ2-2; 8 bases line up with TRBD1. V shed 5 bases, J shed 8 bases, and the junction held 13 bases outside the gene matches. Germline CDR1 is MNHEY and CDR2 is SMNVEV (reference sequence). CDR3 length: 16 residues. CDR3 bases: TGTGCCAGCAGTCAGCAGGGACAGGCGATCTCAGGGGAGCTGTTTTTT. It yields the protein CASSQQGQAISGELFF.